These 5 T cell receptor beta chains were sequenced from one sample in a study of tumor-infiltrating lymphocytes in primary liver carcinoma. Each 20-30 mg portion of unsorted bulk tissue served as the source for co-extraction of RNA and DNA. cDNA specific to TCR beta was made from around 470 ng of total RNA, with a constant-region primer employed for priming. Three nested multiplex PCR rounds, a slightly modified ARM-PCR, produced the libraries for TCR beta. It was with TRBV1-TRBV30 forward primers and a C-beta reverse primer that the first two PCR rounds were run, at around 11 cycles each. TCRdb ran MiXCR on the multiplex PCR reads and lists one entry per CDR3 protein. The sample shows about 99,000 distinct CDR3 sequences, around three quarters of them seen only once. Sequenced sample: liver tumor tissue from sampling region 5. As for subset: tumor region T5, tumor centre. These receptors were taken from a woman aged 55-69 years with primary liver carcinoma and hepatitis B virus infection.

As to this clonotype: No conserved phenylalanine or tryptophan ends this CDR3, so it is likely a read error. The chain recombines TRBV4-1 with TRBJ2-1, with 9 bases aligning to TRBD1. Looked up from germline, CDR1 is MGHRA and CDR2 is YSYEKL. Unmatched junction bases numbered 11, after V lost 4 bases and J lost 4 bases. There are 17 residues in the CDR3. DNA of the CDR3: TGCGCCAGCAGCCTCCCACAGGGGGCTGGAGTATACAATGAGCAGTTCTCC. Translation gives CASSLPQGAGVYNEQFS.

This clonotype has a handful of counts. A much more abundant neighbour one base away suggests this may be a read error. In this CDR3 the conserved last residue, phenylalanine or tryptophan, is missing, so a read error is likely. V and J are TRBV28 and TRBJ1-4, with a tentative D call TRBD1 (5 bases). The ends were cut back, 6 bases at V and 8 bases at J, with 19 bases in the middle. CDR1 is MDHEN and CDR2 is SYDVKM in the germline V gene. CDR3 length: 15 residues. Here the CDR3 reads CASRGGGNPHEKLFL. DNA for the CDR3: TGTGCCAGCAGGGGGGGGGGAAATCCCCACGAAAAACTGTTTCTT.

This clonotype occurred many times. The rearrangement uses TRBV5-1 and TRBJ2-6, with D hard to call. CDR1 SGHRS and CDR2 YFSETQ come from the germline V gene. V shed 0 bases and J shed 4 bases, with 11 bases lying between them. The CDR3 extends over 16 amino acids. The CDR3 sequence is CASSLGLSGGANVLTF. The CDR3 DNA sequence: TGCGCCAGCAGCTTGGGCCTGTCAGGAGGGGCCAACGTCCTGACTTTC.

This clonotype was seen a handful of times. V is TRBV18 and J is TRBJ2-3; TRBD1 might be the D (5 bases). CDR1 is KGHSH and CDR2 is LQKENI in the germline V gene. CDR3 length: 13 amino acids. V was trimmed by 5 bases and J by 2 bases, leaving 8 bases between them. The CDR3 DNA sequence: TGTGCCAGCTCAGGGGCCCCCACAGATACGCAGTATTTT. It yields the protein CASSGAPTDTQYF. Using reference TRBV18 and TRBJ2-3 for the parts outside the CDR3, the full variable domain is NAGVMQNPRHLVRRRGQEARLRCSPMKGHSHVYWYRQLPEEGLKFMVYLQKENIIDESGMPKERFSAEFPKEGPSILRIQQVVRGDSAAYFCASSGAPTDTQYFGPGTRLTVL.

Regarding this clonotype: At one of its ends the junction is not consistent with the germline gene, which may arise from a read error. This rearrangement joins TRBV6-2 or TRBV6-3 to TRBJ2-2, with D perhaps matching TRBD2 (5 bases). The germline V gene has CDR1 MNHEY and CDR2 SVGEGT. CDR3 length equals 13 residues. This chain's CDR3 is CASSTGVPGEQFF. The CDR3 coding sequence is TGTGCCAGCAGTACTGGAGTGCCCGGGGAGCAGTTTTTT.